This is a list of T cell receptor beta chains from one sample in a study of T cell repertoires in cytomegalovirus infection. TCRdb itself ran the reads through MiXCR, one entry per CDR3 protein. This sample carries roughly 920,000 distinct CDR3 sequences, 31% of them seen once, and the ten largest clones take about an eighth. Their antigen targets remain unknown. Specimen: cultured CD8+ T cells from PBMCs, collected from culture after CMV antigen stimulation. The receptors derive from a human donor in good health (CMV status not recorded). Some clones in this sample may be carry-over from other donors' samples. The CDR3 runs from the conserved cysteine through the conserved F or W. A D gene is named only where the DNA matches it firmly. Size is stated for part of the rows, as once, few or many counts, or as a class when the clone is expanded.

D,J,V,size,CDR3,DNA
NA,TRBJ1-4,TRBV6-2/TRBV6-3,many,CASRDKSNEKLFF,TGTGCCAGCCGGGACAAGTCTAATGAAAAACTGTTTTTT
NA,TRBJ2-7,TRBV7-9,NA,CASSPRGSDYEQYF,TGTGCCAGCAGCCCCAGGGGAAGTGACTACGAGCAGTACTTC
NA,TRBJ2-2,TRBV6-2/TRBV6-3,NA,CASSWQISNTGELFF,TGTGCCAGCTCGTGGCAAATCTCGAACACCGGGGAGCTGTTTTTT
NA,TRBJ1-5,TRBV15,NA,CATSRDLGIGQPQHF,TGTGCCACCAGCAGAGATTTGGGAATTGGTCAGCCCCAGCATTTT
NA,TRBJ1-1,TRBV12-3/TRBV12-4,few,CASSPTSPVAGIEAFF,TGTGCCAGCAGCCCAACCAGCCCGGTTGCAGGGATTGAAGCTTTCTTT
TRBD2,TRBJ2-1,TRBV27,NA,CASSLWGGGAKDYNEQFF,TGTGCCAGCAGTTTATGGGGCGGGGGGGCCAAGGACTACAATGAGCAGTTCTTC
NA,TRBJ1-6,TRBV7-9,NA,CASSLRSAGYNSPLHF,TGTGCCAGCAGCTTAAGATCTGCTGGCTATAATTCACCCCTCCACTTT
NA,TRBJ2-2,TRBV11-3,NA,CASSYGSGGVGELFF,TGTGCCAGCAGCTACGGGTCCGGCGGGGTCGGGGAGCTGTTTTTT
TRBD1,TRBJ2-1,TRBV7-6,NA,CASSLAETGWHEQFF,TGTGCCAGCAGCTTAGCCGAGACAGGGTGGCATGAGCAGTTCTTC
NA,TRBJ1-2,TRBV7-9,NA,CASSQGLGYTF,TGTGCCAGCAGCCAAGGGTTAGGCTACACCTTC
NA,TRBJ1-4,TRBV19,NA,CASSSREFEKLFF,TGTGCCAGTAGTAGTAGAGAATTTGAAAAACTGTTTTTT
NA,TRBJ1-2,TRBV4-1,NA,CASSQESRGTNYGYTF,TGCGCCAGCAGCCAAGAAAGTAGGGGGACTAACTATGGCTACACCTTC
NA,TRBJ2-1,TRBV6-1,few,CASSYRQDILYNEQFF,TGTGCCAGCAGCTATAGACAGGACATCCTATACAATGAGCAGTTCTTC